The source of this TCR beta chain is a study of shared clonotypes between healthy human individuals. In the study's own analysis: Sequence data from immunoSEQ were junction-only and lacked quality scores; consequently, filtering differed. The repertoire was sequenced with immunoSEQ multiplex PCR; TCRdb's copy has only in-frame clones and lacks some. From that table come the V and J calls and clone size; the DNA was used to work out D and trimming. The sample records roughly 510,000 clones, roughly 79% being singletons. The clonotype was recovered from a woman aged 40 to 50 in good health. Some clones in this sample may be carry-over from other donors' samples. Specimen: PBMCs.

The CDR3 loop is CASSRDRGPLETQYF. The CDR3, as DNA: TGTGCCAGCAGTAGGGACAGGGGGCCTTTAGAGACCCAGTACTTC. This rearrangement joins TRBV27 to TRBJ2-5; 12 bases map to TRBD1. This CDR3 comprises 15 residues. Germline CDR1 is MNHEY and CDR2 is SMNVEV (reference sequence). J was trimmed by 4 bases and V by 5 bases; bases with no gene match: 5.